What follows are 20 T cell receptor beta chains derived from one specimen sequenced in a study of Ad26.COV2.S vaccination and SARS-CoV-2 variants. This sample's treatment: 15 to 20 received Ad26.COV2.S at low or high dose, single or two shots; about 5 received placebo; per-sample allocation not given. Day 63 following the first vaccine or placebo injection was when the samples were taken. The table came from immunoSEQ multiplex PCR; TCRdb's copy has only in-frame clones and leaves some out. The sample has approximately 340,000 clones; more than 75% are singletons. Source: peripheral blood, taken in a trial of Ad26.COV2.S vaccine versus placebo. These TCRs come from a person between 18 and 65 years old who received the Ad26.COV2.S COVID-19 vaccine or a placebo.

V is TRBV28 and J is TRBJ2-7; possible D gene TRBD2, 6 bases. The CDR3 consists of 17 residues. The V end lost 6 bases, the J end lost 4 bases, and 25 bases lay between the germline ends. The V gene's germline CDR1 is MDHEN and CDR2 SYDVKM. CDR3 amino acids: CASSSIRRDSQRYEQYF. DNA for the CDR3: TGTGCCAGCAGCTCAATCCGCCGGGACTCCCAACGGTACGAGCAGTACTTC.

The V and J genes are TRBV28 and TRBJ1-5, with a possible D match to TRBD1 (6 bases). CDR1 and CDR2 (germline): MDHEN, SYDVKM. V gave up 2 bases and J gave up 5 bases, with 13 bases separating them. The CDR3 spans 15 residues. Written as DNA, the CDR3 is TGTGCCAGCAGTTTAGGTGGGGGGGGCGATCAGCCCCAGCATTTT. This translates into CASSLGGGGDQPQHF.

V usage is TRBV28 and J usage is TRBJ2-7; 9 bases agree with TRBD1. Germline CDR1 and CDR2: MDHEN and SYDVKM. This CDR3 has 15 amino acids. V lost 4 bases, J lost 4 bases, and 8 bases stayed unmatched. The CDR3 is CASSSPRTGEYEQYF. The DNA of the CDR3 is TGTGCCAGCAGTTCCCCCCGGACAGGGGAGTACGAGCAGTACTTC. Full variable domain (remainder filled in from reference TRBV28 and TRBJ2-7): DVKVTQSSRYLVKRTGEKVFLECVQDMDHENMFWYRQDPGLGLRLIYFSYDVKMKEKGDIPEGYSVSREKKERFSLILESASTNQTSMYLCASSSPRTGEYEQYFGPGTRLTVT.

The chain combines TRBV7-8 with TRBJ1-3; TRBD1 matches 8 bases. The CDR3 loop spans 15 amino acids. Germline assignment: CDR1 SGHVS and CDR2 FQNEAQ. V lost 5 bases and J lost 4; bases outside the gene matches: 7. DNA of the CDR3: TGTGCCAGCAGCGCACAGACAGGGGAAGGAAACACCATATATTTT. This translates into CASSAQTGEGNTIYF.

The J gene is TRBJ1-1, the V gene TRBV18; unclear D gene. Trimming removed 6 bases from V and 0 bases from J, with 14 bases in between. This CDR3 region has 15 residues. Germline loops: CDR1 KGHSH, CDR2 LQKENI. CDR3 loop: CASSLTLFMNTEAFF. As DNA, the CDR3 is TGTGCCAGCTCCCTCACTCTTTTTATGAACACTGAAGCTTTCTTT.

The chain combines TRBV5-4 with TRBJ2-1; 7 nucleotides line up with TRBD2. Germline CDR1 reads SGHNT; CDR2 reads YYREEE (reference sequence). The J segment lost 4 bases and the V segment lost 0 bases, leaving 13 bases of the junction unmatched. There are 18 residues in the CDR3. The DNA for the CDR3 is TGTGCCAGCAGCTTGGTGCGTTTGGCTAGCGGAGGGTACAATGAGCAGTTCTTC. Protein: CASSLVRLASGGYNEQFF.

The chain carries TRBV3-1 (or the pseudogene TRBV3-2) and TRBJ1-6; D is ambiguous. Germline assignment: CDR1 LGHDT and CDR2 YNNKEL (reference sequence). The CDR3 is 14 residues long. Trimming took off 1 base at V and 6 bases at J, with 7 bases between the two ends. CDR3 protein: CASSQGLGNSPLHF. DNA of the CDR3: TGTGCCAGCAGCCAAGGCTTGGGTAATTCACCCCTCCACTTT.

V is TRBV30 and J is TRBJ1-4; D gene unclear. The CDR3 runs 14 residues. V lost 4 bases and J lost 6, with 15 bases in between. The germline CDR1 and CDR2 sequences are GTSNPN and SVGIG (reference sequence). The CDR3 protein is CAWTPRELDEKLFF. The CDR3 DNA is TGTGCCTGGACCCCCCGGGAGTTAGATGAAAAACTGTTTTTT.

A note on this clone: One end of the junction does not line up with germline, which may come from a read error. The genes are TRBV9 and TRBJ2-5; 8 nucleotides match TRBD2. This CDR3 comprises 16 residues. Germline loops: CDR1 SGDLS, CDR2 YYNGEE. The CDR3 nucleotides are TGTGCCAGCAGCGTAAGCATTAGCGGGAACCAGGAGACCCAGTACTTC. Amino acid sequence: CASSVSISGNQETQYF. Looking up the rest from reference TRBV9 and TRBJ2-5 gives the full variable domain: DSGVTQTPKHLITATGQRVTLRCSPRSGDLSVYWYQQSLDQGLQFLIQYYNGEERAKGNILERFSAQQFPDLHSELNLSSLELGDSALYFCASSVSISGNQETQYFGPGTRLLVL.

The chain uses TRBV9 and TRBJ2-7; 9 bases fit TRBD2. Germline CDR1 is SGDLS and CDR2 is YYNGEE. CDR3 length: 15 residues. Germline trimming cut 0 bases from V and 6 bases from J; bases unmatched to any gene: 7. DNA of the CDR3: TGTGCCAGCAGCGTAGCGGGGACTAGCTCGTCCGAGCAGTACTTC. Translation gives CASSVAGTSSSEQYF.

J is TRBJ2-1 and V is TRBV11-2; TRBD2 matches 9 bases. CDR1 is SGHAT, CDR2 FQNNGV, per germline. J was trimmed by 3 bases and V by 7 bases; bases with no gene match: 10. This CDR3 contains 16 residues. CDR3 residues: CASILAGGPFYNEQFF. CDR3 bases: TGTGCCAGCATTCTGGCGGGAGGGCCGTTCTACAATGAGCAGTTCTTC. Full variable domain (rest looked up from reference TRBV11-2 and TRBJ2-1): EAGVAQSPRYKIIEKRQSVAFWCNPISGHATLYWYQQILGQGPKLLIQFQNNGVVDDSQLPKDRFSAERLKGVDSTLKIQPAKLEDSAVYLCASILAGGPFYNEQFFGPGTRLTVL.

The CDR3 loop is CASSQTGTGYYEQYF. The CDR3 DNA follows: TGTGCCAGCAGCCAGACCGGGACAGGGTACTACGAGCAGTACTTC. V is TRBV3-1 (or the pseudogene TRBV3-2) and J is TRBJ2-7; 9 bases match TRBD1. The CDR3 runs 15 residues. The ends lost 3 bases at V and 3 bases at J; junction bases unmatched: 6. Per the germline V gene, CDR1 is LGHDT and CDR2 is YNNKEL (reference sequence).

V is TRBV7-9 and J is TRBJ1-3; perhaps TRBD1 as D (5 bases). V lost 4 bases and J 2 bases, leaving 12 bases between the germline ends. The CDR3 covers 15 residues. The germline gives CDR1 SEHNR, CDR2 FQNEAQ (reference sequence). CDR3 coding DNA: TGTGCCAGCAGCTACCCTTGGGGGGCTGGAAACACCATATATTTT. The encoded protein is CASSYPWGAGNTIYF. Combining the CDR3 with reference TRBV7-9 and TRBJ1-3 gives the whole variable domain DTGVSQNPRHKITKRGQNVTFRCDPISEHNRLYWYRQTLGQGPEFLTYFQNEAQLEKSRLLSDRFSAERPKGSFSTLEIQRTEQGDSAMYLCASSYPWGAGNTIYFGEGSWLTVV.

This clone was observed a handful of times. This chain joins TRBV5-1 and TRBJ1-1; 8 bases are shared with TRBD1. V trimming: 0 bases; J trimming: 8 bases; junction bases outside the gene matches: 12. Germline CDR1 reads SGHRS; CDR2 reads YFSETQ. The CDR3 has 16 residues. In nucleotides, the CDR3 is TGCGCCAGCAGCTTGGAGGCGACAGGGGCGTCCCCCGAAGCTTTCTTT. Translated, it gives CASSLEATGASPEAFF.

The CDR3 nucleotides read TGTGCCACCAGCAGGGGACTAGCGGGAGGAGTGGAGACCCAGTACTTC. Translation gives CATSRGLAGGVETQYF. This sequence joins TRBV15 and TRBJ2-5; 15 positions agree with TRBD2. CDR1 and CDR2 (germline): LNHNV, YYDKDF (reference sequence). After removal of 3 bases from V and 5 bases from J, the junction contained 4 bases not matched to a gene. CDR3 length: 16 amino acids.

V is TRBV18 and J is TRBJ2-5; 10 positions match TRBD1. The CDR3 length is 15 residues. Germline V gene lookup returns CDR1 KGHSH and CDR2 LQKENI. The V and J ends lost 5 bases and 2 bases, in that order; junction bases with no gene match: 5. The CDR3 DNA reads as TGTGCCAGCTCAAAAGGGACAGGGGTTCAAGAGACCCAGTACTTC. Amino acids: CASSKGTGVQETQYF.

This clone was counted many times. The genes are TRBV6-2 or TRBV6-3 and TRBJ2-7; D unresolved. Deletions cut 4 bases from V and 2 bases from J, with 12 bases between. This CDR3 has 14 amino acids. Germline V gene data show CDR1 as MNHEY and CDR2 as SVGEGT. The CDR3 bases are TGTGCCAGCAGTTGGGCTAGAGTACCCTACGAGCAGTACTTC. Its translation is CASSWARVPYEQYF.

CDR3 in DNA: TGCAGCGTGGAGGGGAACACCGGGGAGCTGTTTTTT. Its protein product is CSVEGNTGELFF. This sequence joins TRBV29-1 and TRBJ2-2; maybe TRBD2 (6 bases). Germline V CDR1 and CDR2: SQVTM, ANQGSEA. The CDR3 extends over 12 amino acids. Between the trimmed V and J ends, which lost 6 bases and 1 base, there was a span of 6 bases.

CDR3 bases: TGTGCCAGCAGCTTAGACATAGCGGGGGGGCCGAACACCGGGGAGCTGTTTTTT. This gives the protein CASSLDIAGGPNTGELFF. J is TRBJ2-2 and V is TRBV7-8; TRBD2 matches at 11 bases. From germline, CDR1 is SGHVS and CDR2 FQNEAQ. With V trimmed by 1 base and J by 0 bases, 4 bases remained unmatched. CDR3 size: 18 residues.

The chain uses TRBV19 and TRBJ2-1; D may be TRBD2 (7 bases). Per the germline V gene, CDR1 is LNHDA and CDR2 is SQIVND (reference sequence). The ends were cut back, 3 bases at V and 6 bases at J, with 15 bases in the middle. CDR3 length: 15 residues. In DNA form, the CDR3 reads TGTGCCAGTAGTATCCGGGGGGCCCCAGTCAATGAGCAGTTCTTC. This codes for CASSIRGAPVNEQFF. The whole variable domain, remainder taken from reference TRBV19 and TRBJ2-1, is DGGITQSPKYLFRKEGQNVTLSCEQNLNHDAMYWYRQDPGQGLRLIYYSQIVNDFQKGDIAEGYSVSREKKESFPLTVTSAQKNPTAFYLCASSIRGAPVNEQFFGPGTRLTVL.